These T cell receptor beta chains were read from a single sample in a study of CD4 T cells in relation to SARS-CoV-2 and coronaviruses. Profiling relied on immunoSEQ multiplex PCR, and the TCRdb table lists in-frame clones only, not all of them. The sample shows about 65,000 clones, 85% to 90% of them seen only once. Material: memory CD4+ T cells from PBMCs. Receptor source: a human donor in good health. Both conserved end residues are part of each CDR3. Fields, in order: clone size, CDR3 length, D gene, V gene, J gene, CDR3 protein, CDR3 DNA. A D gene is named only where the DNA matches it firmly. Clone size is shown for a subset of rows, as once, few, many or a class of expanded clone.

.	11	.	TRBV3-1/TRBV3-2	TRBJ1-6	CASSQGSPLHF	TGTGCCAGCAGCCAAGGTTCACCCCTCCACTTT
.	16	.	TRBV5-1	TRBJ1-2	CASSSITGTPFYGYTF	TGCGCCAGCAGCTCAATAACCGGGACACCATTCTATGGCTACACCTTC
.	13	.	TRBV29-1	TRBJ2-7	CSVEGQTESEQYF	TGCAGCGTTGAAGGACAAACGGAGAGCGAGCAGTACTTC
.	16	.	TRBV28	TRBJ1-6	CASSFSGAHSNSPLHF	TGTGCCAGCAGTTTTAGCGGGGCACATAGTAATTCACCCCTCCACTTT
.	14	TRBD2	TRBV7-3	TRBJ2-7	CASSLGTSGDEQYF	TGTGCCAGCAGCCTCGGGACTAGCGGGGACGAGCAGTACTTC
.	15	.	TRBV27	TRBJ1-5	CASRSYREGRQPQHF	TGTGCCAGCAGGTCATACAGGGAGGGAAGACAGCCCCAGCATTTT
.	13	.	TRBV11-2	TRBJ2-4	CASSNRDVNIQYF	TGTGCCAGCAGCAACAGGGATGTAAACATTCAGTACTTC
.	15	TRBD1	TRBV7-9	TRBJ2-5	CASSLEGARQETQYF	TGTGCCAGCAGCTTAGAGGGGGCGAGGCAAGAGACCCAGTACTTC
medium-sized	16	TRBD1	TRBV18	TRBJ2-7	CASSPPGTGVLYEQYF	TGTGCCAGCTCACCACCGGGTACAGGGGTCCTTTACGAGCAGTACTTC
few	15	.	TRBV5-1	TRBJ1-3	CASSSGNTGGNTIYF	TGCGCCAGCAGCTCTGGTAACACAGGCGGAAACACCATATATTTT
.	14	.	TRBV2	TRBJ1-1	CATSLQTANTEAFF	TGTGCCACCTCGTTACAGACAGCCAACACTGAAGCTTTCTTT
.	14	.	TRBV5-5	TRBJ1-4	CASSLGGLGEKLFF	TGTGCCAGCAGCTTGGGGGGATTAGGAGAAAAACTGTTTTTT
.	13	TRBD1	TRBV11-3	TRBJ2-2	CASSYRDRGELFF	TGTGCCAGCAGCTATCGGGACAGGGGGGAGCTGTTTTTT
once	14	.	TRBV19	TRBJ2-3	CASSIGGSTDTQYF	TGTGCCAGTAGTATTGGGGGTAGCACAGATACGCAGTATTTT
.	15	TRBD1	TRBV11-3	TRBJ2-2	CASSFGQGGSGELFF	TGTGCCAGCAGCTTTGGACAGGGAGGATCCGGGGAGCTGTTTTTT
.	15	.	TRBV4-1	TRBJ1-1	CASSQGQVMNTEAFF	TGCGCCAGCAGCCAAGGGCAGGTTATGAACACTGAAGCTTTCTTT
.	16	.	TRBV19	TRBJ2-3	CASSSGIFPTTDTQYF	TGTGCCAGTAGTAGCGGGATTTTTCCGACCACAGATACGCAGTATTTT
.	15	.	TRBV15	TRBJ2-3	CATSGWAVETDTQYF	TGTGCCACCAGCGGGTGGGCCGTCGAGACAGATACGCAGTATTTT
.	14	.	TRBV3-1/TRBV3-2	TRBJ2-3	CASSLRGGTDTQYF	TGTGCCAGCAGCCTCCGGGGTGGCACAGATACGCAGTATTTT
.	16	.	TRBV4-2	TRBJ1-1	CASSLDLSGVNTEAFF	TGTGCCAGCAGCCTGGACCTTTCGGGAGTGAACACTGAAGCTTTCTTT
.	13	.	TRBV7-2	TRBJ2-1	CASSLGRHNEQFF	TGTGCCAGCAGCTTAGGGCGACACAATGAGCAGTTCTTC
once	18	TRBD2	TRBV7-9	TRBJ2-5	CASSSNLGRGGAYETQYF	TGTGCCAGCAGCTCCAACCTGGGGCGGGGAGGGGCATATGAGACCCAGTACTTC
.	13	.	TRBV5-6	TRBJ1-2	CASSPGRELGYTF	TGTGCCAGCAGCCCGGGGAGGGAACTTGGCTACACCTTC
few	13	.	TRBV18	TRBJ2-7	CASSPRARGEQYF	TGTGCCAGCTCACCCCGGGCCCGGGGGGAGCAGTACTTC
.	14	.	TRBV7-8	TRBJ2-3	CASSLAREADTQYF	TGTGCCAGCAGCTTGGCCAGAGAGGCAGATACGCAGTATTTT
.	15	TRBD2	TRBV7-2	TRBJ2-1	CASSPREGWGIEQFF	TGTGCCAGCAGCCCCCGGGAGGGGTGGGGGATAGAGCAGTTCTTC
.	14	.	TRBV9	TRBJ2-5	CASSVGDRPVFQYF	TGTGCCAGCAGCGTAGGTGACCGGCCCGTGTTCCAGTACTTC
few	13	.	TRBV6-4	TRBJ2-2	CASSEWGSGELFF	TGTGCCAGCAGTGAGTGGGGGTCCGGGGAGCTGTTTTTT
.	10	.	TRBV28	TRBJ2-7	CASSGREQYF	TGTGCCAGCAGCGGCCGGGAGCAGTACTTC
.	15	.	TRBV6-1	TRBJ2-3	CASSEAKDPTDTQYF	TGTGCCAGCAGTGAAGCAAAGGACCCCACAGATACGCAGTATTTT
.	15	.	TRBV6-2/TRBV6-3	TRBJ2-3	CASSRGGSLVDTQYF	TGTGCCAGCAGCCGCGGCGGCTCGTTGGTAGATACGCAGTATTTT
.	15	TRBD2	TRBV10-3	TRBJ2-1	CAISELADPYNEQFF	TGTGCCATCAGTGAGCTAGCGGACCCCTACAATGAGCAGTTCTTC
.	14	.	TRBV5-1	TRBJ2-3	CASSLDTSTDTQYF	TGCGCCAGCAGCCTAGACACCAGCACAGATACGCAGTATTTT
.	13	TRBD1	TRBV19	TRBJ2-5	CASRQGAGETQYF	TGTGCCAGTAGGCAGGGGGCGGGAGAGACCCAGTACTTC
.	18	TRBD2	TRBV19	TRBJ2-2	CASSSLGLAGGNTGELFF	TGTGCCAGTAGTTCCTTGGGACTAGCGGGAGGGAACACCGGGGAGCTGTTTTTT
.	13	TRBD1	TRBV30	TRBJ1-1	CAWSGQGNTEAFF	TGTGCCTGGAGTGGACAGGGGAACACTGAAGCTTTCTTT
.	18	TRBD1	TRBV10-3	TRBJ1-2	CAISDPYRRDRENYGYTF	TGTGCCATCAGTGACCCGTACCGCCGGGACAGGGAGAACTATGGCTACACCTTC
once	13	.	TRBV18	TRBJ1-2	CASSPLDRGGYTF	TGTGCCAGCTCACCACTCGATCGGGGTGGCTACACCTTC
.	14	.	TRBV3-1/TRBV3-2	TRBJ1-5	CASSLGGAWGPQHF	TGTGCCAGCAGCCTTGGTGGGGCCTGGGGTCCCCAGCATTTT
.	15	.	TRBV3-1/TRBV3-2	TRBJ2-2	CASSQVQGRTGELFF	TGTGCCAGCAGCCAAGTCCAGGGGCGCACCGGGGAGCTGTTTTTT
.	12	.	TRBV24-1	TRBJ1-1	CATVGTERKAFF	TGTGCCACCGTAGGGACCGAGAGGAAAGCTTTCTTT
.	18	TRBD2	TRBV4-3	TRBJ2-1	CASSQLNGGALSYNEQFF	TGCGCCAGCAGCCAATTAAACGGGGGGGCCCTGTCCTACAATGAGCAGTTCTTC
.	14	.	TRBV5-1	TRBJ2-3	CASSVDLGADTQYF	TGCGCCAGCAGCGTGGACTTGGGAGCAGATACGCAGTATTTT
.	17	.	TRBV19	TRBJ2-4	CASSMTTGPRGKNIQYF	TGTGCCAGTAGTATGACTACCGGGCCTAGGGGCAAAAACATTCAGTACTTC
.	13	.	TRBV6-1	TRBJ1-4	CASVRDPLEKLFF	TGTGCCAGCGTTAGGGACCCTCTCGAAAAACTGTTTTTT
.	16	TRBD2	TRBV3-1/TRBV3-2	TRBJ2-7	CASSPWTSGRMREQYF	TGTGCCAGCAGCCCCTGGACTAGCGGGAGGATGAGGGAGCAGTACTTC
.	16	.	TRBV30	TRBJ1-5	CAWSFGGRGSNQPQHF	TGTGCCTGGAGTTTCGGGGGTAGAGGTAGCAATCAGCCCCAGCATTTT
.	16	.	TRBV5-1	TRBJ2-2	CASSAMGGGKTGELFF	TGCGCCAGCAGCGCCATGGGGGGGGGCAAGACCGGGGAGCTGTTTTTT
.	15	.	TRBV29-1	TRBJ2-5	CSVLTSWLTPETQYF	TGCAGCGTTCTTACTTCGTGGCTTACCCCCGAGACCCAGTACTTC
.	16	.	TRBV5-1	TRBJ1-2	CASSYNRDTTNYGYTF	TGCGCCAGCAGCTATAACCGGGACACAACTAACTATGGCTACACCTTC
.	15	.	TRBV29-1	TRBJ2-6	CSVRGQGTGANVLTF	TGCAGCGTCCGGGGTCAGGGTACCGGGGCCAACGTCCTGACTTTC
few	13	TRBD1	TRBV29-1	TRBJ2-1	CSAAGQGAYEQFF	TGCAGCGCCGCGGGACAGGGGGCATATGAGCAGTTCTTC
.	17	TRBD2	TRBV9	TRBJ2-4	CASSVGLAGGWRNIQYF	TGTGCCAGCAGCGTAGGACTAGCGGGAGGGTGGAGGAACATTCAGTACTTC
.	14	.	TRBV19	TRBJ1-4	CASTRQGLNEKLFF	TGTGCCAGTACCAGGCAGGGTTTAAACGAAAAACTGTTTTTT
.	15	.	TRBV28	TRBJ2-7	CASSPVQALTYEQYF	TGTGCCAGCAGTCCCGTCCAGGCCCTCACCTACGAGCAGTACTTC